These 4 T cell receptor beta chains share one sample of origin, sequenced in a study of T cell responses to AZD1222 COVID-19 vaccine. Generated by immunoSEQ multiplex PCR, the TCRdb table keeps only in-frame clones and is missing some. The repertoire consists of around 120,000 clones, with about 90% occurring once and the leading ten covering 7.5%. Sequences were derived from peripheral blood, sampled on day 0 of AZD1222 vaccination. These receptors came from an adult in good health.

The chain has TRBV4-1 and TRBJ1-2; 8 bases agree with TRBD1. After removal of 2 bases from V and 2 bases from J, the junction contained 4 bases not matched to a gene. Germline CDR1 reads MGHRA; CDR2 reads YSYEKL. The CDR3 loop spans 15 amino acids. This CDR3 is CASSQTRTGNYGYTF. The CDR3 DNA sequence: TGCGCCAGCAGCCAAACTAGGACAGGGAACTATGGCTACACCTTC.

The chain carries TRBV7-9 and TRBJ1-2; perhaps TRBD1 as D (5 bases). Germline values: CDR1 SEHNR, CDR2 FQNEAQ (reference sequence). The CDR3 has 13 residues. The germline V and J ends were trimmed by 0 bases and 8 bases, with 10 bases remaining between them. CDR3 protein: CASSLASGDGYTF. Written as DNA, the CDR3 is TGTGCCAGCAGCTTAGCCTCCGGGGACGGCTACACCTTC.

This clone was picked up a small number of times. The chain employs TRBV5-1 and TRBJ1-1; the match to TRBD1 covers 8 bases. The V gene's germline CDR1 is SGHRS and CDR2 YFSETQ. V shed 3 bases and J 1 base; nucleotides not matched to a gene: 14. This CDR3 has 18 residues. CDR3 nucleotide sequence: TGCGCCAGCAGCTCGCAGATTACCTTGGGACAGGAGAACACTGAAGCTTTCTTT. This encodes CASSSQITLGQENTEAFF.

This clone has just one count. Here the CDR3 reads CASSGYRGLATEAFF. The CDR3 DNA reads TGTGCCAGCAGTGGATACAGGGGGCTAGCGACTGAAGCTTTCTTT. This sequence joins TRBV27 and TRBJ1-1; 9 nucleotides agree with TRBD1. CDR1 MNHEY and CDR2 SMNVEV come from the germline V gene (reference sequence). Losses at the gene ends were 5 bases for V and 5 bases for J; bases not matched to a gene: 9. The CDR3 has 15 amino acids.